Listed below are T cell receptor beta chains from one sample, sequenced in a study of early T cells in non-severe SARS-CoV-2 infection. MiXCR was run by TCRdb on the 5' RACE reads, yielding one entry per CDR3 protein. The data hold 90,000 to 120,000 distinct CDR3 sequences, with over 8.5% observed a single time. Sequencing was carried out using whole blood. Every receptor here comes from an adult who was a healthcare worker with PCR-confirmed SARS-CoV-2 infection or an uninfected control (not recorded which). The CDR3 runs from the conserved cysteine through the conserved F or W. A D gene is named only where the DNA matches it firmly.

>TRBV7-9|-|TRBJ2-5
CASSFNLGTQYF
>TRBV7-9|-|TRBJ1-5
CASSSGDRNQPQHF
>TRBV9|-|TRBJ2-7
CASSVLDSPYEQYF
>TRBV12-3/TRBV12-4|-|TRBJ2-2
CASSLMPHLNTGELFF
>TRBV24-1|-|TRBJ2-2
CATSESGGGEAGELFF
>TRBV7-2|-|TRBJ2-3
CASSPVAASTDTQYF
>TRBV28|TRBD2|TRBJ2-1
CASGQTSGNFYNEQFF
>TRBV28|-|TRBJ2-1
CASTGNEQFF
>TRBV13|TRBD2|TRBJ2-3
CASSLVAGVPTDTQYF
>TRBV15|-|TRBJ2-5
CATSRKLGTRTAETQYF
>TRBV12-3/TRBV12-4|TRBD1|TRBJ2-3
CASSPGDRGTQYF
>TRBV12-3/TRBV12-4|TRBD2|TRBJ2-1
CASSLALRSGGEDEQFF
>TRBV7-2|-|TRBJ2-7
CASSLNLGGDTYEQYF
>TRBV2|TRBD2|TRBJ2-7
CASSDGTSGTNYEQYF
>TRBV4-3|-|TRBJ2-2
CASSQDARELFF
>TRBV7-2|-|TRBJ1-2
CASDGYTF
>TRBV7-2|TRBD2|TRBJ2-2
CASSRLAVNTGELFF
>TRBV11-2|-|TRBJ1-1
CASSPLAGTAPEAFF
>TRBV6-1|TRBD2|TRBJ2-3
CASSEGAGEGADTQYF
>TRBV6-1|-|TRBJ2-3
CASSEASVPSTDTQYF
>TRBV4-1|TRBD2|TRBJ2-7
CASSDVAGAWSEQYF
>TRBV3-1|-|TRBJ1-3
CASSQIGQKSENTIYF
>TRBV6-1|-|TRBJ1-4
CASSELSSDEKLFF
>TRBV6-5|-|TRBJ1-6
CASTLSGVSSPLHF
>TRBV2|-|TRBJ2-7
CATIKSHSLYEQYF
>TRBV11-2|-|TRBJ1-1
CASSFFPSDTEAFF
>TRBV5-4|-|TRBJ1-6
CASSFQGNSPLHF
>TRBV12-3/TRBV12-4|-|TRBJ1-6
CASRHYSYNSPLHF
>TRBV11-2|-|TRBJ2-7
CASSPSWGEVMDEQYF
>TRBV5-1|-|TRBJ2-1
CASSLVELHTTNEQFF